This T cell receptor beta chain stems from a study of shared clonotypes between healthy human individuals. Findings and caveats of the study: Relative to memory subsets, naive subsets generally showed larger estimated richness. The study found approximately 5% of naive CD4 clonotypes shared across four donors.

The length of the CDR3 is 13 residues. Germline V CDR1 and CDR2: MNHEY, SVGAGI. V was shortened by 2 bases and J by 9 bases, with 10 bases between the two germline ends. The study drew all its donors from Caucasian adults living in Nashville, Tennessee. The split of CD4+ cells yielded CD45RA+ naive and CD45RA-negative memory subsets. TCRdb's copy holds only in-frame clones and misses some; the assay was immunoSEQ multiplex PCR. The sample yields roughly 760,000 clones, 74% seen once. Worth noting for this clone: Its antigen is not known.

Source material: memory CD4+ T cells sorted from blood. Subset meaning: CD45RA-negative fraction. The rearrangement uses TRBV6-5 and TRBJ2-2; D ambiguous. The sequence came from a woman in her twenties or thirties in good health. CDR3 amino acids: CASSYLAHRELFF. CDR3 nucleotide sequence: TGTGCCAGCAGTTACCTTGCCCACCGGGAGCTGTTTTTT.